This T cell receptor beta chain was documented in a study of blood T cell repertoires in COVID-19. Overall study: The origin of the acute and convalescent COVID-19 samples was the United States, Italy and Spain. T cells, B-cell-depleted T cells, or PBMCs provided the cDNA or gDNA that served as material.

Here immunoSEQ multiplex PCR was the method, and the copy in TCRdb shows in-frame clones only, minus some. Of tens of thousands of clones in the sample, 88% were seen once. This clone was found once. The CDR3 spans 14 residues. Germline assignment: CDR1 KGHSH and CDR2 LQKENI. V was pared by 2 bases and J by 0 bases, with 7 bases between. This TCR derives from an elderly woman with acute or convalescent COVID-19. The gene calls are TRBV18 and TRBJ1-1; D not resolved. The specimen was peripheral blood. CDR3 sequence: CASSPVRMNTEAFF. CDR3 nucleotides: TGTGCCAGCTCACCAGTGCGCATGAACACTGAAGCTTTCTTT.